Listed below are T cell receptor beta chains from one sample, sequenced in a study of breast tumors, draining lymph nodes, adjacent tissues. Using its own MiXCR run on the multiplex PCR reads, TCRdb lists one record per CDR3 protein. The table records about 140,000 distinct CDR3 sequences, approximately 32% of them present only once. Input material: axillary lymph node tissue. These receptors came from a female donor with breast cancer. Some clones in this sample may be carry-over from other donors' samples. CDR3s include the opening cysteine and the closing phenylalanine or tryptophan. Each record gives: V gene, D gene, clone size, J gene, CDR3 protein, CDR3 DNA. D genes are given only for firm matches. Some rows mark clone size as missing; the rest say once, few, many or name a class of expanded clone.

TRBV5-1	TRBD1	NA	TRBJ1-2	CASSWTGADGYTF	TGCGCCAGCAGCTGGACAGGAGCGGATGGCTACACCTTC
TRBV6-6	TRBD1	NA	TRBJ2-7	CANSHGTAYEQYF	TGTGCCAACAGTCACGGGACAGCTTACGAGCAGTACTTC
TRBV6-5	TRBD1	many	TRBJ1-4	CASTSGTGQRTNEKLFF	TGTGCCAGCACATCTGGGACAGGCCAGAGGACTAATGAAAAACTGTTTTTT
TRBV3-1	TRBD1	many	TRBJ2-5	CASSQPGQGFETQYF	TGTGCCAGCAGCCAGCCGGGACAGGGGTTCGAGACCCAGTACTTC
TRBV27	NA	many	TRBJ2-3	CASSPNTLETDTQYF	TGTGCCAGCAGTCCGAATACCCTAGAGACAGATACGCAGTATTTT
TRBV12-3/TRBV12-4	NA	NA	TRBJ1-1	CASSFRSNTEAFF	TGTGCCAGCAGTTTTCGATCGAACACTGAAGCTTTCTTT
TRBV19	NA	many	TRBJ2-5	CASSMTRAETQYF	TGTGCCAGTAGTATGACTAGGGCGGAGACCCAGTACTTC
TRBV20-1	TRBD2	NA	TRBJ2-5	CSARDRPGTTVPQYF	TGCAGTGCTAGAGATAGGCCCGGGACTACCGTCCCCCAGTACTTC
TRBV5-6	NA	many	TRBJ2-5	CASSLVQQETQYF	TGTGCCAGCAGCTTGGTACAGCAAGAGACCCAGTACTTC
TRBV6-1	NA	NA	TRBJ1-5	CASSEGGGLTNQPQHF	TGTGCCAGCAGTGAAGGGGGAGGCCTGACCAATCAGCCCCAGCATTTT
TRBV7-3	TRBD1	NA	TRBJ2-7	CASSLQAGGSYEQYF	TGTGCCAGCAGCTTACAGGCAGGGGGCTCCTACGAGCAGTACTTC
TRBV6-1	TRBD2	few	TRBJ2-2	CASIRLAGAGTGELFF	TGTGCCAGCATTCGACTAGCGGGGGCGGGGACCGGGGAGCTGTTTTTT
TRBV10-3	NA	many	TRBJ2-1	CAISDASSYNEQFF	TGTGCCATCAGTGATGCCAGCTCCTACAATGAGCAGTTCTTC